A selection of T cell receptor beta chains follows, all from one sample in a study of blood T cells in healthy people across ages. TCRdb itself ran the 5' RACE reads through MiXCR, one entry per CDR3 protein. The sample gives around 800,000 distinct CDR3 sequences, about 53% of which show up once; about two fifths is in the top ten. The sequenced sample was blood. Receptor source: a man older than 75 in good health. Both conserved end residues are part of each CDR3. The D gene is left open where the match is weak. Only some rows state a clone size, as once, few, many or a class for expanded clones.

d_gene | j_gene | v_gene | abundance | CDR3nt | CDR3aa
TRBD2 | TRBJ2-7 | TRBV6-2/TRBV6-3 | . | TGTGCCAGCAGAAGACTAGCGGGAGAACCCCACGAGCAGTACTTC | CASRRLAGEPHEQYF
TRBD1 | TRBJ2-7 | TRBV14 | . | TGTGCCAGCAGCCAACTGGGACAGGGTTCCTACGAGCAGTACTTC | CASSQLGQGSYEQYF
TRBD1 | TRBJ2-5 | TRBV5-1 | . | TGCGCCAGCAGCTTGGTAGGGGGCGACGAGACCCAGTACTTC | CASSLVGGDETQYF
. | TRBJ2-7 | TRBV7-9 | . | TGTGCCAGCAGCTTAGTCACGGGCCACGAGCAGTACTTC | CASSLVTGHEQYF
TRBD1 | TRBJ1-2 | TRBV7-2 | . | TGTGCCAGCAGCGAGCGGACAGGAGACTATGGCTACACCTTC | CASSERTGDYGYTF
. | TRBJ2-5 | TRBV6-5 | few | TGTGCCAGCAGTCTGGGTGGTAGGCAGTACTTC | CASSLGGRQYF
TRBD1 | TRBJ1-5 | TRBV20-1 | . | TGCAGTGCCCCACCGGGACAGGGAGGACATCAGCCCCAGCATTTT | CSAPPGQGGHQPQHF
. | TRBJ2-5 | TRBV3-1 | few | TGTGCCAGCAGCCAGGGTCGGATCCAAGAGACCCAGTACTTC | CASSQGRIQETQYF
TRBD2 | TRBJ2-1 | TRBV5-1 | . | TGCGCCAGCAGCTTGGTCGGTACTAGCGTTCTGAATGAGCAGTTCTTC | CASSLVGTSVLNEQFF
TRBD2 | TRBJ2-7 | TRBV24-1 | once | TGTGCCACCAGTGATTTTACTAGCGGGAACAACGAGCAGTACTTC | CATSDFTSGNNEQYF
. | TRBJ2-7 | TRBV6-1 | . | TGTGCCAGCAGGACCGCGGGGGCAAATCTCTACGAGCAGTACTTC | CASRTAGANLYEQYF
TRBD2 | TRBJ2-1 | TRBV7-2 | . | TGTGCCAGCAACCCGACTAGCGCTCAACCTTACAATGAGCGGTTCTTC | CASNPTSAQPYNERFF
TRBD1 | TRBJ1-2 | TRBV29-1 | few | TGCAGCGTTGTGGGGGACAGGTCGATTCACACCTTC | CSVVGDRSIHTF
TRBD2 | TRBJ2-1 | TRBV11-1 | . | TGTGCCAGCAGCGTTAAACTAGCGTATGAGCAGTTCTTC | CASSVKLAYEQFF
. | TRBJ2-3 | TRBV7-2 | few | TGTGCCAGCAGCCCTCTGGGTGCGCAGTATTTT | CASSPLGAQYF
TRBD1 | TRBJ2-4 | TRBV2 | . | TGTGCCAGCGGGGGACAGTTACTAGCCAAAAACATTCAGTACTTC | CASGGQLLAKNIQYF
. | TRBJ2-1 | TRBV2 | . | TGTGCCAGCCAGGGGACGAAGAGTGAGCAGTTCTTC | CASQGTKSEQFF
TRBD1 | TRBJ1-4 | TRBV23-1 | . | TGCGCCAGCAGTCAGAACAGGGGAAAACTGTTTTTT | CASSQNRGKLFF
TRBD1 | TRBJ2-1 | TRBV7-2 | . | TGTGCCAGCAGCCCCCGGGGACAGGGCGTTGAGACCCAGTTCTTC | CASSPRGQGVETQFF
. | TRBJ2-1 | TRBV29-1 | . | TGCAGCGCCGGGACTCCCTCCTACAATGAGCAGTTCTTC | CSAGTPSYNEQFF
. | TRBJ2-2 | TRBV2 | . | TGTGCCAGCAGTGAATCCCGGACCGGGGAGCTGTTTTTT | CASSESRTGELFF
TRBD2 | TRBJ2-7 | TRBV30 | . | TGTGCCTGGAGTGCCCTCGGACTAGCGGGAAACGAGCAGTACTTC | CAWSALGLAGNEQYF
. | TRBJ2-3 | TRBV9 | . | TGTGCCAGCAGCCCCCGGTCGAGATTGGATACGCAGTATTTT | CASSPRSRLDTQYF
TRBD2 | TRBJ2-7 | TRBV5-1 | few | TGCGCCAGCAGCCGAAGGGGACTAGCGGACAGCTCCTACGAGCAGTACTTC | CASSRRGLADSSYEQYF
TRBD1 | TRBJ2-5 | TRBV5-1 | . | TGCGCCAGCAGCCCCTGGGGACAGGGTGGCGAGACCCAGTACTTC | CASSPWGQGGETQYF
. | TRBJ2-2 | TRBV12-3/TRBV12-4 | few | TGTGCCAGCAGTCCGAGAAACACCGGGGAGCTGTTTTTT | CASSPRNTGELFF
. | TRBJ2-5 | TRBV20-1 | . | TGCAGTGCTAGAGATCACCCGGGGCGAGAGACCCAGTACTTC | CSARDHPGRETQYF